This TCR beta chain was sequenced for a study of blood T cell repertoires in COVID-19. The data were produced by immunoSEQ multiplex PCR, yet TCRdb's version contains in-frame clones alone and is incomplete. The top ten clones hold approximately 2.1% of a sample with 300,000 to 500,000 clones, approximately 88% of them seen once. CDR1 and CDR2 from the germline V gene are SEHNR and FQNEAQ (reference sequence). CDR3 length: 14 amino acids. V lost 5 bases and J lost 10, with 18 bases in between. The chain carries TRBV7-9 and TRBJ1-3; weak D call: TRBD1 (5 bases). The TCR sequence derives from a woman aged 40 to 55 with acute COVID-19. Sequencing used PBMCs or T cells enriched from blood (not recorded which). The CDR3 DNA reads as TGTGCCAGCAGCCCTTGGGGGGAGGGACCGACCATATATTTT. This gives the protein CASSPWGEGPTIYF.